This passage covers 2 T cell receptor beta chains from one sample sequenced in a study of T-cell reconstitution after alpha-beta-depleted transplantation in children. TCRbeta library preparation incorporated unique molecular identifiers. MiXCR, run by TCRdb on the PCR reads, gives a single entry per CDR3 protein. The data hold about 580,000 distinct CDR3 sequences, with 25% to 30% observed a single time. The sequenced sample was PBMCs, obtained before TCRalphabeta/CD19-depleted stem cell transplant. The receptors come from a boy under two years old with Wiskott-Aldrich syndrome, due to receive a stem cell transplant.

This clonotype was recorded a few times. J is TRBJ2-3 and V is TRBV29-1; no reliable D call. This CDR3 contains 11 residues. Germline CDR1 is SQVTM and CDR2 is ANQGSEA. The germline V and J ends were trimmed by 2 bases and 5 bases, with 5 bases remaining between them. In DNA form, the CDR3 reads TGCAGCGTTGAAAAGGTAGATACGCAGTATTTT. Encoded protein: CSVEKVDTQYF.

A few counts support this clonotype. The chain uses TRBV20-1 and TRBJ2-7, with D maybe TRBD1 (5 bases). Trimming took 0 bases from V and 1 from J, leaving 10 bases between them. The CDR3 has 14 amino acids. Germline CDR1 is DFQATT and CDR2 is SNEGSKA (reference sequence). Here the CDR3 reads CSAREGAASYEQYF. Written as DNA, the CDR3 is TGCAGTGCTAGAGAAGGGGCGGCTTCCTACGAGCAGTACTTC.